The source of this T cell receptor beta chain is a study of T cells expressing NK-cell markers. The overall study: It was sorted CD3+CD56-NKG2C+, CD3+CD56+NKG2C- and CD3+CD56+NKG2C+ T cells that provided the TCR beta repertoires.

General study points: In a group of several donors, dominant NKG2C+ clonotypes represented roughly 1.0-7.0% of CD8+ T cells. These clonotypes additionally ranked first within the CD3+CD56-NKG2C+ fraction of several donors.

Points on this clonotype: Its antigen remains unknown.

The CDR3 consists of 11 residues. CDR1 is SQVTM, CDR2 ANQGSEA, per germline. TCRdb re-called the 5' RACE reads, yielding one record per CDR3 amino acid sequence without DNA. The listing records roughly 150,000 distinct CDR3 sequences. The specimen was blood T cells: a sorted CD56 or NKG2C T cell subset, CD4+ or CD8+ T cells, or bulk PBMC T cells (not recorded which). The clonotype comes from a man aged 18-70 years in good health. The chain carries TRBV29-1 and TRBJ2-3. The CDR3 sequence: CSVDEPDTQYF.